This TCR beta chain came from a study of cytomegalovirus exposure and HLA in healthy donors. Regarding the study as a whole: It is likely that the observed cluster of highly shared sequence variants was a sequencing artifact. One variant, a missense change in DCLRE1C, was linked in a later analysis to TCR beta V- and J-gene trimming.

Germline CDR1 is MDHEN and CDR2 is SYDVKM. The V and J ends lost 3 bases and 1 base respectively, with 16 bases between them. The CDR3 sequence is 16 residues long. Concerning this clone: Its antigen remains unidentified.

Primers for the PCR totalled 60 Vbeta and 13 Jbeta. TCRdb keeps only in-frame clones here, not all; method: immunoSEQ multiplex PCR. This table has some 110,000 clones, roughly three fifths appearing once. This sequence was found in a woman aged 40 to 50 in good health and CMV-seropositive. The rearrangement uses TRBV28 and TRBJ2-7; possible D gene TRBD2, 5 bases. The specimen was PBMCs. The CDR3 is CASSFSIALLSYEQYF. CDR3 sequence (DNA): TGTGCCAGCAGTTTCAGTATAGCGTTACTTTCCTACGAGCAGTACTTC. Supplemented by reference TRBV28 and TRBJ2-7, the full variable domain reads DVKVTQSSRYLVKRTGEKVFLECVQDMDHENMFWYRQDPGLGLRLIYFSYDVKMKEKGDIPEGYSVSREKKERFSLILESASTNQTSMYLCASSFSIALLSYEQYFGPGTRLTVT.